This is a list of T cell receptor beta chains from one sample in a study of neurological immune-mediated disorders. MiXCR, applied by TCRdb to the 5' RACE reads, yields one record per CDR3 protein. The sample carries about 29,000 distinct CDR3 sequences, 2.5% to 4% recorded once. Sequenced material: PBMCs. Receptors were obtained from a woman aged 30 to 39 with multiple sclerosis. Each CDR3 is given with its conserved first and last residue. The D gene is left open where the match is weak. The listing skips clone size in some rows; elsewhere it reads once, few, many or a size class.

. many TRBJ2-7 TRBV5-1 CASSPKRSSYEQYF TGCGCCAGCAGCCCTAAACGTAGCTCCTACGAGCAGTACTTC
. many TRBJ1-1 TRBV5-1 CASREFTEAFF TGCGCCAGCAGGGAGTTCACTGAAGCTTTCTTT
. few TRBJ2-1 TRBV29-1 CSVDIDEQFF TGCAGCGTTGATATCGATGAGCAGTTCTTC
TRBD1 . TRBJ1-5 TRBV11-3 CASSSSRGQPQNF TGTGCCAGCAGCTCCTCCAGGGGACAGCCCCAGAATTTT
. many TRBJ2-1 TRBV5-6 CASSWTGWAGATPPSSYNEQFF TGTGCCAGCAGCTGGACAGGGTGGGCGGGAGCGACTCCTCCTAGCTCCTACAATGAGCAGTTCTTC
. many TRBJ1-1 TRBV5-1 CASSLGGGTEAFF TGCGCCAGCAGCTTGGGGGGGGGGACTGAAGCTTTCTTT
. . TRBJ1-1 TRBV19 CATSRGLANTEAFF TGTGCCACCTCGAGGGGGTTGGCGAACACTGAAGCTTTCTTT
. many TRBJ2-3 TRBV5-1 CASSSQEGRTQYF TGCGCCAGCAGCTCGCAGGAAGGGAGGACGCAGTATTTT
TRBD1 many TRBJ2-3 TRBV12-3/TRBV12-4 CASRTGADTQYF TGTGCCAGCAGAACAGGGGCAGATACGCAGTATTTT
. many TRBJ1-1 TRBV6-5 CASSTIRTDTEAFF TGTGCCAGCAGTACCATCCGGACGGACACTGAAGCTTTCTTT
TRBD1 . TRBJ1-2 TRBV6-2/TRBV6-3 CASRSGDRVYGYTF TGTGCCAGCAGATCCGGAGACAGGGTTTATGGCTACACCTTC
. many TRBJ1-6 TRBV7-2 CASSLDFRSPLHF TGTGCCAGCAGCTTAGATTTCCGCTCACCCCTCCACTTT
TRBD2 many TRBJ2-7 TRBV12-3/TRBV12-4 CASSLNSGAPYEQYF TGTGCCAGCAGTTTGAATAGCGGGGCGCCCTACGAGCAGTACTTC
. many TRBJ2-2 TRBV7-2 CASSPRQGRTGELFF TGTGCCAGCAGCCCGCGCCAGGGAAGAACCGGGGAGCTGTTTTTT
. many TRBJ2-7 TRBV7-6 CASSLGASSEQYF TGTGCCAGCAGCTTGGGAGCCTCCTCCGAGCAGTACTTC
TRBD2 . TRBJ2-3 TRBV20-1 CSASGGGTDTQYF TGCAGTGCTAGTGGCGGGGGGACAGATACGCAGTATTTT
. many TRBJ1-5 TRBV20-1 CSARERGVWSNQPQHF TGCAGTGCTAGAGAACGGGGGGTTTGGAGCAATCAGCCCCAGCATTTT
. many TRBJ2-1 TRBV29-1 CSVVGGLSRVGNEQFF TGCAGCGTTGTAGGGGGGCTAAGTAGGGTGGGCAATGAGCAGTTCTTC
. many TRBJ1-1 TRBV6-5 CASRNPWNTEAFF TGTGCCAGCAGGAACCCGTGGAACACTGAAGCTTTCTTT
TRBD1 many TRBJ2-7 TRBV5-1 CASGAGDRSYEQYF TGCGCCAGCGGAGCCGGGGACAGATCCTACGAGCAGTACTTC
TRBD1 many TRBJ2-7 TRBV4-3 CASSQGPGQGYEQYF TGCGCCAGCAGCCAGGGCCCGGGACAGGGGTACGAGCAGTACTTC
TRBD2 many TRBJ2-1 TRBV3-1 CASSQDSPSGGGRYNEQFF TGTGCCAGCAGCCAAGACTCCCCTAGCGGGGGGGGACGATACAATGAGCAGTTCTTC
. few TRBJ2-2 TRBV6-1 CASSEINTGELFF TGTGCCAGCAGTGAGATCAACACCGGGGAGCTGTTTTTT
TRBD1 many TRBJ2-7 TRBV5-1 CASSLGLGQGLFEQYF TGCGCCAGCAGCTTGGGGTTGGGACAGGGGTTGTTCGAGCAGTACTTC
. many TRBJ1-5 TRBV5-5 CASSWHSNQPQHF TGTGCCAGCAGCTGGCATAGCAATCAGCCCCAGCATTTT
. many TRBJ2-2 TRBV5-1 CASSLTVTGELFF TGCGCCAGCAGCCTGACAGTCACCGGGGAGCTGTTTTTT
. large TRBJ2-7 TRBV5-1 CASSLAETYEQYF TGCGCCAGCAGCTTGGCAGAAACCTACGAGCAGTACTTC
. many TRBJ2-1 TRBV7-2 CASSPSLTASYNEQFF TGTGCCAGCAGCCCCTCACTCACAGCGTCCTACAATGAGCAGTTCTTC
TRBD1 . TRBJ2-5 TRBV2 CASSVGTGGETQYF TGTGCCAGCAGTGTTGGTACAGGGGGAGAGACCCAGTACTTC
. many TRBJ2-7 TRBV20-1 CSARGDIKTYEQYF TGCAGTGCTAGAGGCGACATAAAAACCTACGAGCAGTACTTC
TRBD1 many TRBJ2-7 TRBV6-5 CASSLKQGAFSYEQYF TGTGCCAGCAGCCTTAAACAGGGGGCTTTCTCCTACGAGCAGTACTTC
TRBD2 many TRBJ2-1 TRBV7-2 CASSLVPGTSGFGSSSYNEQFF TGTGCCAGCAGCTTAGTCCCAGGGACTAGCGGGTTTGGCTCAAGCTCCTACAATGAGCAGTTCTTC
. . TRBJ2-6 TRBV7-6 CASSLVGSGAKVLTF TGTGCCAGCAGCTTAGTCGGCTCTGGGGCCAAAGTCCTGACTTTC
. many TRBJ2-4 TRBV6-6 CASSYSGAKKIQYF TGTGCCAGCAGTTATAGTGGGGCCAAAAAAATTCAGTACTTC
. many TRBJ2-1 TRBV7-2 CASSYYNEQFF TGTGCCAGCAGCTACTACAATGAGCAGTTCTTC
. many TRBJ2-5 TRBV28 CASSLLQETQYF TGTGCCAGCAGTCTGCTCCAAGAGACCCAGTACTTC
. few TRBJ1-5 TRBV5-1 CASSLIPGFSNQPQNF TGCGCCAGCAGCTTGATTCCAGGGTTTAGCAATCAGCCCCAGAATTTT
. many TRBJ2-3 TRBV7-2 CASSSTNTDTQYF TGTGCCAGCAGCTCTACCAACACAGATACGCAGTATTTT
TRBD2 many TRBJ2-1 TRBV14 CASSQEGPSGNNNEQFF TGTGCCAGCAGCCAAGAGGGGCCCAGCGGGAATAACAATGAGCAGTTCTTC
. many TRBJ1-2 TRBV12-3/TRBV12-4 CASSSRLGGHGYTF TGTGCCAGCAGTTCCCGCCTTGGGGGGCATGGCTACACCTTC
TRBD2 many TRBJ2-3 TRBV20-1 CSATLAGSMDTQYF TGCAGTGCCACTCTAGCGGGGTCGATGGATACGCAGTATTTT
TRBD1 many TRBJ1-5 TRBV6-5 CASSYSGQGAQPQHF TGTGCCAGCAGTTACTCGGGACAGGGGGCACAGCCCCAGCATTTT
. many TRBJ2-7 TRBV2 CASSFLDYEQYF TGTGCCAGCAGTTTCCTAGACTACGAGCAGTACTTC
. many TRBJ1-2 TRBV6-2/TRBV6-3 CASSTTPRGYTF TGTGCCAGCAGTACGACCCCGAGGGGCTACACCTTC